This TCR beta chain was identified during a study of blood T cell repertoires in COVID-19. The assay was immunoSEQ multiplex PCR, and TCRdb's table has in-frame clones only and misses some. The sample has 250,000 to 350,000 clones; 70% to 90% are singletons. Sequenced input: PBMCs or T cells enriched from blood (not recorded which). This TCR was sampled from a woman aged 25 to 39 who had recovered from COVID-19.

The CDR3 sequence: CASRPGHSYEQYF. The CDR3 DNA reads TGTGCCAGCAGGCCGGGACACTCCTACGAGCAGTACTTC. The rearrangement joins TRBV12-3 or TRBV12-4 to TRBJ2-7; TRBD1 is a possible D gene (6 bases). V was trimmed by 6 bases and J by 0 bases, leaving 9 bases between them. This CDR3 has 13 residues.